The TCR beta chain described here comes from a study of T-cell reconstitution after alpha-beta-depleted transplantation in children. This CDR3 has 13 amino acids. The V end was cut by 6 bases, the J end by 8 bases, with 16 bases between. Germline loops: CDR1 MNHNS, CDR2 SASEGT. Preparing the TCRbeta library involved the use of unique molecular identifiers. In TCRdb, the PCR reads were re-called with MiXCR into one record per CDR3 protein. The sample contains 300,000 or so distinct CDR3 sequences, roughly 21% of which appear only once. Details on this clonotype: The antigen remains unidentified.

Study-wide results and caveats: When one year had passed after transplant, most T-cell counts and diversity came from newly produced T cells. Recipient T cells and thymic progenitors that survived were the source of the high TCRbeta diversity seen at day 60 in some patients.

The chain joins TRBV6-1 to TRBJ1-2; possible D gene TRBD1, 6 bases. Sequenced here: PBMCs, mostly from graft donor cells, sampled 180 days after TCRalphabeta/CD19-depleted stem cell transplant. The sequence was collected from a male patient younger than 18 who had a stem cell transplant for acute lymphoblastic leukemia, so the T cells may come from the graft donor. CDR3 nucleotides: TGTGCCAGCAGCCGACACCCAGGGGAGGGCTACACCTTC. Encoded protein: CASSRHPGEGYTF.